This TCR beta chain is from a study of blood T cell repertoires in COVID-19. The study drew participants aged about 18 to 89 years from approximately 23 US areas. Donors were grouped by their self-reported clinical history. The CDR3 has 14 residues. Per the germline V gene, CDR1 is KGHSH and CDR2 is LQKENI. With V trimmed by 3 bases and J by 6 bases, 7 bases remained unmatched. TCRdb keeps only in-frame clones here, not all; method: immunoSEQ multiplex PCR. The sample shows 250,000 to 300,000 clones, approximately 90% of them seen only once. The chain recombines TRBV18 with TRBJ2-7; 8 nucleotides agree with TRBD1. The receptor comes from a woman aged 40 to 50 with acute COVID-19. Sequencing was carried out using PBMCs or T cells enriched from blood (not recorded which). The CDR3 nucleotides are TGTGCCAGCTCACCTGCTACAGGGGGTTCCGAGCAGTACTTC. Translating gives CASSPATGGSEQYF.